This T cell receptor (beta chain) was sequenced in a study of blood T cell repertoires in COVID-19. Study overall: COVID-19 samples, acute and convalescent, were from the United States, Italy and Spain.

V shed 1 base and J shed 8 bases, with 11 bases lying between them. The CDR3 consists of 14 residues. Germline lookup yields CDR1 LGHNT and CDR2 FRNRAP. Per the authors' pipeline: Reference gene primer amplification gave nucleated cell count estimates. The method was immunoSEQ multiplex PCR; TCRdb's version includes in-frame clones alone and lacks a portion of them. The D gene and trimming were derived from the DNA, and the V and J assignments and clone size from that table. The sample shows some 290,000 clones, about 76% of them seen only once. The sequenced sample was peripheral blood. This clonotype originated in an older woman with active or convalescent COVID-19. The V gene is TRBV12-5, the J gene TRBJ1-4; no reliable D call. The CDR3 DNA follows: TGTGCTAGTGGTTTGGACGGTTTGGGCGAAAAACTGTTTTTT. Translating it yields CASGLDGLGEKLFF.